This TCR beta chain was captured by sequencing in a study of OX40 agonist ivuxolimab in advanced cancers. Study-level information: All patients had ivuxolimab intravenously every 2 weeks at 0.01 to 10 mg/kg. The mean age was about 61 years, ranging from about 20 to 79, with less than 90% of participants male. Study outcomes and limitations: Low normalized T-cell clonal expansion also characterized some of the nonresponders.

Remarks on this clone: As yet, its antigen is unknown.

Profiling relied on immunoSEQ multiplex PCR, and the TCRdb table lists in-frame clones only, not all of them. The repertoire includes 85,000 to 90,000 clones, more than 70% of them detected once, and roughly 0.22% sits in the top ten. Germline CDR1 is SGHRS and CDR2 is YFSETQ. Trimming removed 2 bases from V and 5 bases from J; junction bases left unmatched: 9. The CDR3 length is 15 residues. Peripheral blood came from all dose cohorts at three timepoints. This clonotype was obtained from an adult with an advanced solid tumor such as melanoma, head and neck, liver or kidney cancer. This sequence joins TRBV5-1 and TRBJ1-1; 7 nucleotides agree with TRBD1. The specimen was CD4+ or CD8+ T cells sorted from blood, collected in a trial of the OX40 agonist ivuxolimab. The CDR3 loop is CASSFTGTAGTEAFF. CDR3 sequence (DNA): TGCGCCAGCAGCTTCACCGGGACAGCGGGTACTGAAGCTTTCTTT.